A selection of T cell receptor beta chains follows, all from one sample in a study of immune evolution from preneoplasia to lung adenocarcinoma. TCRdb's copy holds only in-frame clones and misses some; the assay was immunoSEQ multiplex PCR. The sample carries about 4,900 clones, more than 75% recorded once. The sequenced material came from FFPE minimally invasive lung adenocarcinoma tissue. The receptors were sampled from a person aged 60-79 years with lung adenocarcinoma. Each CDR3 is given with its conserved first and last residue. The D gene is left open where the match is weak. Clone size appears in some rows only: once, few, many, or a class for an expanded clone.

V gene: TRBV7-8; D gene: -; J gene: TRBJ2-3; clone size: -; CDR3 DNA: TGTGCCAGCAGCTTAGTTACAGACACAGATACGCAGTATTTT; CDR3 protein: CASSLVTDTDTQYF
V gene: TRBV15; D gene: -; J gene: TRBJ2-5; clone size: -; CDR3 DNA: TGTGCCACCAGCAGAGGTCCCGGCAGGGAAGAGACCCAGTACTTC; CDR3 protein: CATSRGPGREETQYF
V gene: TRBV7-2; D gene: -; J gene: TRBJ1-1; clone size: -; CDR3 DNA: TGTGCCAGCAGCTTAGCCCAGACAGGTTTGAATACTGAAGCTTTCTTT; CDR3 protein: CASSLAQTGLNTEAFF
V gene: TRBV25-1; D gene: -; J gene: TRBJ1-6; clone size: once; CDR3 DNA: TGTGCCAGCAGTGAGGCGGGACGAAATTCACCCCTCCACTTT; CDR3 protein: CASSEAGRNSPLHF
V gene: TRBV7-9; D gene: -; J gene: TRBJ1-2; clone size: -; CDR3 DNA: TGTGCCAGCAGCTTAGACTATGGATATGGCTACACCTTC; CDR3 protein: CASSLDYGYGYTF
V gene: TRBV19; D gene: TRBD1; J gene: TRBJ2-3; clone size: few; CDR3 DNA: TGTGCCAGTAGTCCCTCCCGGACAGGGGGTTTTAGCACAGATACGCAGTATTTT; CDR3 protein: CASSPSRTGGFSTDTQYF
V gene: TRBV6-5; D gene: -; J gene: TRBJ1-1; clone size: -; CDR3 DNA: TGTGCCAGCAGCGCACAGGGGAACACTGAAGCTTTCTTT; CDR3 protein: CASSAQGNTEAFF
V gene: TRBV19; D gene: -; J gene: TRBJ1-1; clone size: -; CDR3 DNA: TGTGCCAGTAGTGCCGGGACCCTCTTTAACACTGAAGCTTTCTTT; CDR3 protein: CASSAGTLFNTEAFF
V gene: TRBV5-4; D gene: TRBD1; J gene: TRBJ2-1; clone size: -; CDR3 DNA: TGTGCCAGCAGCTTACAGGGGGCAGGTGAGCAGTTCTTC; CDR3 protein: CASSLQGAGEQFF
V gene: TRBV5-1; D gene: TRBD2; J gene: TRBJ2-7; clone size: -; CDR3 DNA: TGCGCCAGCAGCTCCGGGGGGAGGGACGAGCAGTACTTC; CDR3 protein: CASSSGGRDEQYF
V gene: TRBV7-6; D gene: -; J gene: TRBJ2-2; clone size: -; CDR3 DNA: TGTGCCAGCAGCCCCGTGGGGGGCGGGGAGCTGTTTTTT; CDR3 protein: CASSPVGGGELFF
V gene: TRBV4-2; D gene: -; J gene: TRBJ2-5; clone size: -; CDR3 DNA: TGTGCCAGCAGCCAGGGGGAAGAGGAGACCCAGTACTTC; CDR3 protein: CASSQGEEETQYF
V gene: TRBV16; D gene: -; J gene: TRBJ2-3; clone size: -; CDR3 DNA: TGTGCCAGCAGCCAACAAGGTTCTAAAACAGATACGCAGTATTTT; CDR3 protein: CASSQQGSKTDTQYF
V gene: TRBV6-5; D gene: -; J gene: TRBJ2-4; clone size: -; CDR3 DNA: TGTGCTAGCGCCGCGGGGGCCAAAAACATTCAGTACTTC; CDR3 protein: CASAAGAKNIQYF
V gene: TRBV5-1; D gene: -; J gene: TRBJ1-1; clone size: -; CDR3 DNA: TGCGCCAGCAGCATCAGACAGTTAGGTGAAACTGAAGCTTTCTTT; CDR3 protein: CASSIRQLGETEAFF
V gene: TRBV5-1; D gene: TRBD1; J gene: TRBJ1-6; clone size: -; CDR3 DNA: TGCGCCAGCAGCTCGGGACAGGGACCGGTTAATTCACCCCTCCACTTT; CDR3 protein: CASSSGQGPVNSPLHF
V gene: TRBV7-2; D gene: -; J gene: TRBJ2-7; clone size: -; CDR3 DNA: TGTGCCAGCAGCCTAATGGGGGGCCCTTTATACGAGCAGTACTTC; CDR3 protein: CASSLMGGPLYEQYF
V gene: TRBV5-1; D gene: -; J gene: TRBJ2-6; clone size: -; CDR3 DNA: TGCGCCAGCAGCCAAGTACTATCTGGGGCCAACGTCCTGACTTTC; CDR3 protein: CASSQVLSGANVLTF
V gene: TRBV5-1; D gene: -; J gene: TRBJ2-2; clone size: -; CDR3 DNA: TGCGCCACCAACAACGACGCGAACACCGGGGAGCTGTTTTTT; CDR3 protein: CATNNDANTGELFF
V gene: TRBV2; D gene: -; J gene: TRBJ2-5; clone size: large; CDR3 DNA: TGTGCCAGCAGTAGGCCAGGGGTGGTAGAGACCCAGTACTTC; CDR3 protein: CASSRPGVVETQYF
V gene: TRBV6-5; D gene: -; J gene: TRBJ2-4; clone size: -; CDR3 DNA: TGTGCCAGCGCCGCGGGGGCCAAAAACATTCAGTACTTC; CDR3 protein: CASAAGAKNIQYF
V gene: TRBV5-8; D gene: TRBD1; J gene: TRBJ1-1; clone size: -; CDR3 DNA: TGTGCCAGCAGCCCACGGACAGGGGGCAGGGCTTTCTTT; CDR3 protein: CASSPRTGGRAFF
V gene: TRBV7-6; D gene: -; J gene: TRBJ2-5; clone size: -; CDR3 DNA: TGTGCCAGCAGCTTGTACGGGTATGCGGAACAAGAGACCCAGTACTTC; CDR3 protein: CASSLYGYAEQETQYF
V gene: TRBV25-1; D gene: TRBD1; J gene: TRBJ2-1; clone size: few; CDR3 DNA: TGTGCCAGCAGTAAACGTCCGGGACAGGGGACTTACAATGAGCAGTTCTTC; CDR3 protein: CASSKRPGQGTYNEQFF
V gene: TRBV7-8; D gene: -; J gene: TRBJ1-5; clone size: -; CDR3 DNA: TGTGCCAGCAGCTTAGCAGGGGGCAATCAGCCCCAGCATTTT; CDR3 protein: CASSLAGGNQPQHF
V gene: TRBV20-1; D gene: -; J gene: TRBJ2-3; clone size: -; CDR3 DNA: TGCAGTGCCCGCCTGAGGGATACGCAGTATTTT; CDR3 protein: CSARLRDTQYF
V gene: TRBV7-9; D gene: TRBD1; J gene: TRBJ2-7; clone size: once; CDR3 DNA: TGTGCCAGCAGCTTTTCGGGACAGGGGGCTAGGAACGAGCAGTACTTC; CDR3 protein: CASSFSGQGARNEQYF
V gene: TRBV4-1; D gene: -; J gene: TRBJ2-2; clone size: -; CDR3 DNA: TGCGCCAGTAGCCAAGAAGGCAGAGGGGTCGGGGAGCTGTTTTTT; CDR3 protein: CASSQEGRGVGELFF
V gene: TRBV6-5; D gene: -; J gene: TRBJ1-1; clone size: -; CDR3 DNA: TGTGCCAGCAGTTACTCGAGGGAGAACACTGAAGCTTTCTTT; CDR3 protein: CASSYSRENTEAFF
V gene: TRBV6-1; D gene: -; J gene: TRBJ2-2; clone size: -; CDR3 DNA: TGTGCCAGCAGAGGGTCGGCTGCGAACACCGGGGAGCTGTTTTTT; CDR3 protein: CASRGSAANTGELFF
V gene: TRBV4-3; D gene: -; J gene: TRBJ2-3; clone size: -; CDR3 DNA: TGCGCCAGCAGCCAAGGATTCGGCGATACGCAGTATTTT; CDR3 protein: CASSQGFGDTQYF
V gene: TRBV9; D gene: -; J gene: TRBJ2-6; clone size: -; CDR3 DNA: TGTGCCAGCAGCGTCCTTGGAGGACTCTCTGGGGCCAACGTCCTGACTTTC; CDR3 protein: CASSVLGGLSGANVLTF
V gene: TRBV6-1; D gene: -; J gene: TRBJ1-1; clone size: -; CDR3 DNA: TGTGCCAGCGGGAGGACAGCCATGAACACTGAAGCTTTCTTT; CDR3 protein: CASGRTAMNTEAFF
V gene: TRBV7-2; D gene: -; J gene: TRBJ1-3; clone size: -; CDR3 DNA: TGTGCCAGCAGCCTACCAGGAAACACCATATATTTT; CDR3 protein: CASSLPGNTIYF